What follows are 23 T cell receptor beta chains derived from one specimen sequenced in a study of blood T cell repertoires in COVID-19. Sequencing was performed with immunoSEQ multiplex PCR; in TCRdb, only in-frame clones are kept and a portion is missing. The sample lists under 150,000 clones; around 85% were seen once. Sequenced: peripheral blood. Source of these receptors: a human donor in a cohort sampled during active COVID-19.

This clone was counted a single time. This rearrangement joins TRBV4-1 to TRBJ2-2, with D uncertain. This CDR3 is built from 15 residues. Germline V gives CDR1 MGHRA, CDR2 YSYEKL. Deletions cut 5 bases from V and 2 bases from J, with 12 bases between. In DNA form, the CDR3 reads TGCGCCAGCAGCTCGGGTACGGGTAACACCGGGGAGCTGTTTTTT. It is translated as CASSSGTGNTGELFF.

The genes are TRBV27 and TRBJ1-1; no clear D. Trimming cost V 6 bases and J 0 bases, with 11 bases left between them. CDR1 is MNHEY and CDR2 is SMNVEV in the germline V gene (reference sequence). This CDR3 is 14 amino acids long. CDR3 sequence: CASSLRSLNTEAFF. CDR3 nucleotides: TGTGCCAGCAGCTTGAGGAGTCTGAACACTGAAGCTTTCTTT.

The V call is TRBV29-1, the J call TRBJ1-2; 7 nucleotides line up with TRBD1. The CDR3 extends over 13 amino acids. The V segment lost 5 bases and the J segment 0 bases; nucleotides outside the gene matches: 3. Germline CDR1 is SQVTM and CDR2 is ANQGSEA. In DNA form, the CDR3 reads TGCAGCGTTCGGGACAGATCTAACTATGGCTACACCTTC. Translating gives CSVRDRSNYGYTF.

The chain uses TRBV2 and TRBJ2-3; the D gene is possibly TRBD1 (5 bases). Trimming shortened V by 7 bases and J by 0 bases, and 14 bases separated the two germline ends. The length of the CDR3 is 15 residues. Germline CDR1 is SNHLY and CDR2 is FYNNEI. The chain's CDR3 is CASKLGPVSTDTQYF. The CDR3 DNA sequence: TGTGCCAGCAAGTTGGGGCCGGTAAGCACAGATACGCAGTATTTT.

V and J are TRBV2 and TRBJ1-3, with a tentative D call TRBD1 (6 bases). The CDR3 contains 13 residues. Germline V gene lookup returns CDR1 SNHLY and CDR2 FYNNEI. The V and J ends lost 4 bases and 3 bases respectively, with 7 bases between them. CDR3 DNA sequence: TGTGCCAGCAGTGCCAGGGGTGGAAACACCATATATTTT. It is translated as CASSARGGNTIYF.

The chain carries TRBV3-1 (or the pseudogene TRBV3-2) and TRBJ2-5; 11 bases line up with TRBD2. Germline assignment: CDR1 LGHDT and CDR2 YNNKEL (reference sequence). With V trimmed by 11 bases and J by 3 bases, 8 bases remained unmatched. This CDR3 contains 14 residues. CDR3 DNA: TGTGCCGGCCGACTAGCGGGGAGGGAAGAGACCCAGTACTTC. Amino acids: CAGRLAGREETQYF.

The chain links TRBV5-1 to TRBJ2-2; D is undetermined. This CDR3 contains 14 residues. V lost 1 base and J lost 6, with 10 bases in between. Germline lookup yields CDR1 SGHRS and CDR2 YFSETQ. CDR3 DNA sequence: TGCGCCAGCAGCTTGAATACAGCCTCCGGGGAGCTGTTTTTT. Translated: CASSLNTASGELFF.

This rearrangement joins TRBV4-3 to TRBJ1-1, with 11 positions matching TRBD1. V lost 4 bases and J lost 4; bases outside the gene matches: 8. CDR3 size: 16 residues. Germline V CDR1 and CDR2: LGHNA, YSLEER. The DNA for the CDR3 is TGCGCCAGCAGCCCCCAGGCCGGGACAGGGGGCACTGAAGCTTTCTTT. Protein product: CASSPQAGTGGTEAFF.

This clone appeared once. The chain carries TRBV12-3 or TRBV12-4 and TRBJ1-2; 8 bases are shared with TRBD1. Trimming removed 5 bases from V and 7 bases from J; junction bases left unmatched: 6. CDR3 length equals 13 residues. CDR3 coding DNA: TGTGCCAGCAGTCTGGACAGGGTGAGTGGCTACACCTTC. Its translation is CASSLDRVSGYTF.

The chain is built from TRBV18 and TRBJ1-1; 10 bases map to TRBD1. The CDR3 length is 18 residues. V gave up 5 bases and J gave up 1 base; unmatched junction bases: 13. The germline CDR1 and CDR2 sequences are KGHSH and LQKENI. The CDR3 region is CASSSTGGKASGNTEAFF. Here the CDR3 DNA reads TGTGCCAGCTCATCGACAGGGGGCAAGGCCTCGGGGAACACTGAAGCTTTCTTT. The complete variable domain, with remaining parts taken from reference TRBV18 and TRBJ1-1, reads NAGVMQNPRHLVRRRGQEARLRCSPMKGHSHVYWYRQLPEEGLKFMVYLQKENIIDESGMPKERFSAEFPKEGPSILRIQQVVRGDSAAYFCASSSTGGKASGNTEAFFGQGTRLTVV.

The chain has TRBV20-1 and TRBJ2-3; D remains unclear. CDR3 length: 10 amino acids. Trimming took 5 bases from V and 3 from J, leaving 3 bases between them. In germline, CDR1 is DFQATT, CDR2 SNEGSKA (reference sequence). CDR3 protein: CSASTDTQYF. CDR3 in DNA: TGCAGTGCTTCGACAGATACGCAGTATTTT.

The chain carries TRBV11-2 and TRBJ1-1; D ambiguous. The CDR3 spans 13 residues. The V end lost 5 bases, the J end lost 3 bases, and 10 bases lay between the germline ends. Per the germline V gene, CDR1 is SGHAT and CDR2 is FQNNGV. Here the CDR3 DNA reads TGTGCCAGCAGCCGACGCGGGGACACTGAAGCTTTCTTT. This codes for CASSRRGDTEAFF.

The chain uses TRBV6-5 and TRBJ1-2; 11 bases map to TRBD1. The CDR3 is 15 residues long. From germline, CDR1 is MNHEY and CDR2 SVGAGI. The J segment lost 2 bases and the V segment lost 7 bases, leaving 6 bases of the junction unmatched. CDR3 in DNA: TGTGCCAGCAAGGGAGGGACAGGGGGAAACTATGGCTACACCTTC. Encoded protein: CASKGGTGGNYGYTF.

The chain links TRBV5-1 to TRBJ2-5; a weak D match, TRBD1 (5 bases). Trimming took off 4 bases at V and 1 base at J, with 11 bases between the two ends. The CDR3 has 14 residues. Germline CDR1 SGHRS, CDR2 YFSETQ. CDR3 in amino acids: CASSAGHLQETQYF. CDR3 sequence (DNA): TGCGCCAGCAGCGCAGGACATCTCCAAGAGACCCAGTACTTC.

This clone was found a few times. The DNA for the CDR3 is TGTGCCTGGAGAGCAAATTCACCCCTCCACTTT. It specifies CAWRANSPLHF. V is TRBV30 and J is TRBJ1-6; D is unresolved. Trimming left V 3 bases short and J 7 bases short, with 4 bases between. This CDR3 is built from 11 residues. The germline V gene encodes CDR1 GTSNPN and CDR2 SVGIG (reference sequence).

V and J are TRBV4-1 and TRBJ1-1; the match to TRBD1 covers 8 bases. Germline V gene data show CDR1 as MGHRA and CDR2 as YSYEKL. V lost 0 bases and J lost 11; bases outside the gene matches: 11. The CDR3 covers 15 residues. The CDR3, as DNA: TGCGCCAGCAGCCAAGACCGACAGGGGTCGGCTGGGGCTTTCTTT. Its translation is CASSQDRQGSAGAFF.

The chain has TRBV5-4 and TRBJ2-1, with 9 positions matching TRBD2. The V gene end was trimmed by 0 bases and the J gene end by 8 bases; junction bases not matched to a gene: 3. Germline-derived CDR1 and CDR2 are SGHNT and YYREEE (reference sequence). The CDR3 covers 14 residues. DNA for the CDR3: TGTGCCAGCAGCTTGGGGACTAGCGTGGATGAGCAGTTCTTC. Translating it yields CASSLGTSVDEQFF.

The rearrangement joins TRBV7-8 to TRBJ1-2; no reliable D call. Trimming removed 4 bases at V and 5 bases at J, with 14 bases between. This CDR3 has 14 amino acids. Looked up from germline, CDR1 is SGHVS and CDR2 is FQNEAQ. CDR3 protein: CASSSDSGGYGYTF. The CDR3 coding sequence is TGTGCCAGCAGCTCCGATTCGGGCGGGTATGGCTACACCTTC.

This clone was detected only once. The chain combines TRBV7-2 with TRBJ1-2, with no clear D. Trimming pared 0 bases from V and 3 bases from J, leaving 8 bases between. The CDR3 has 14 residues. CDR1 SGHTA and CDR2 FQGNSA come from the germline V gene. The CDR3 nucleotides read TGTGCCAGCAGCTTAGCAAGGAGGGACTATGGCTACACCTTC. This sequence encodes CASSLARRDYGYTF.

V gene TRBV29-1 combines with J gene TRBJ2-1, with D tentatively TRBD2 (7 bases). Germline CDR1 SQVTM, CDR2 ANQGSEA. V was shortened by 0 bases and J by 3 bases, with 18 bases between the two germline ends. CDR3 size: 17 residues. The CDR3 DNA sequence: TGCAGCGTTGAAGATCCAGTTAAGGGGGGGCTCTACAATGAGCAGTTCTTC. Residues: CSVEDPVKGGLYNEQFF.

This chain connects TRBV19 to TRBJ2-1; 11 positions agree with TRBD2. Germline V gives CDR1 LNHDA, CDR2 SQIVND (reference sequence). The V segment lost 2 bases and the J segment 5 bases; nucleotides outside the gene matches: 8. The CDR3 extends over 17 amino acids. CDR3 coding DNA: TGTGCCAGTAGTATACGGTCTAGCGGGAGGTTTGACAATGAGCAGTTCTTC. Translated, it gives CASSIRSSGRFDNEQFF.

The genes are TRBV6-2 or TRBV6-3 and TRBJ1-2; no clear D gene. The CDR3 is 15 amino acids. Germline V gene data show CDR1 as MNHEY and CDR2 as SVGEGT. V lost 6 bases, J lost 0 bases, and 14 bases lay in between. DNA for the CDR3: TGTGCCAGCAGGCCTCCACAGACAACTAACTATGGCTACACCTTC. As protein: CASRPPQTTNYGYTF.

This chain connects TRBV18 to TRBJ1-1; the match to TRBD1 covers 10 bases. V lost 2 bases and J lost 1; bases outside the gene matches: 10. The CDR3 has 18 amino acids. In germline, CDR1 is KGHSH, CDR2 LQKENI. CDR3 loop: CASSPLPLGTGANTEAFF. The CDR3 DNA reads as TGTGCCAGCTCACCATTACCGCTGGGGACAGGGGCGAACACTGAAGCTTTCTTT.